Listed below are T cell receptor beta chains from one sample, sequenced in a study of T cells in Graves' hyperthyroidism and ophthalmopathy. TCRdb fed the multiplex PCR reads into MiXCR, producing one record per CDR3 protein. The sample records roughly 740,000 distinct CDR3 sequences, about 16% being singletons. Sequenced: blood. The receptors derive from a man between 18 and 35 years old with Graves' hyperthyroidism. Both conserved end residues are part of each CDR3. D genes are given only for firm matches. Clone size is not always given. Where it is, it says once, few, many or a class for expanded clones.

CASSSLGTGGYGYTF,TGTGCCAGCAGCTCGCTCGGGACAGGCGGCTATGGCTACACCTTC,TRBD1,TRBJ1-2,many,TRBV11-2
CSDMEGGETQYF,TGCAGCGATATGGAAGGGGGGGAGACCCAGTACTTC,NA,TRBJ2-5,many,TRBV29-1
CASSTVGGLSQETQYF,TGTGCCAGCAGTACCGTTGGGGGCCTTAGTCAAGAGACCCAGTACTTC,NA,TRBJ2-5,many,TRBV6-1
CASSPTGPTHEQYF,TGTGCCAGCAGCCCGACGGGACCCACGCACGAGCAGTACTTC,NA,TRBJ2-7,few,TRBV6-2/TRBV6-3
CASSLSFGVNEQFF,TGTGCCAGCAGCTTAAGTTTCGGGGTGAATGAGCAGTTCTTC,NA,TRBJ2-1,many,TRBV7-3
CASSQEPSLGYGYTF,TGTGCCAGCAGCCAAGAACCCTCCCTAGGCTATGGCTACACCTTC,NA,TRBJ1-2,NA,TRBV4-2
CASGGRRSYEQYF,TGTGCCAGCGGGGGGCGAAGGTCCTACGAGCAGTACTTC,NA,TRBJ2-7,few,TRBV7-6
CASSLVVRETQYF,TGTGCCAGCAGCTTAGTTGTTCGGGAGACCCAGTACTTC,NA,TRBJ2-5,many,TRBV7-2
CASSPEGGIYGYTF,TGCGCCAGCAGCCCCGAAGGAGGGATCTATGGCTACACCTTC,NA,TRBJ1-2,NA,TRBV5-1
CASSFGTTTESYEQYF,TGTGCCAGCAGCTTCGGAACAACGACCGAGTCCTACGAGCAGTACTTC,NA,TRBJ2-7,few,TRBV7-9
CASSFRRFNEKLFF,TGTGCCAGCAGCTTCAGACGGTTTAATGAAAAACTGTTTTTT,NA,TRBJ1-4,NA,TRBV11-2
CSASRTVNYGYTF,TGCAGTGCTAGCCGGACAGTTAACTATGGCTACACCTTC,NA,TRBJ1-2,NA,TRBV20-1
CASHGTSGNNEQFF,TGTGCCAGTCACGGGACTAGCGGGAACAATGAGCAGTTCTTC,TRBD2,TRBJ2-1,many,TRBV28
CAIREDSIEYF,TGTGCCATCAGGGAGGACAGTATAGAATACTTC,NA,TRBJ2-5,NA,TRBV10-3
CASSPDRVKNIQYF,TGTGCCAGCAGTCCGGACAGGGTCAAAAACATTCAGTACTTC,TRBD1,TRBJ2-4,once,TRBV12-3/TRBV12-4
CASSLFRRDQPQHF,TGTGCCAGCAGCTTATTTCGCCGGGACCAGCCCCAGCATTTT,NA,TRBJ1-5,many,TRBV7-2
CASSLGLGSGEQFF,TGTGCCAGCAGTTTGGGACTCGGATCGGGGGAGCAGTTCTTC,NA,TRBJ2-1,NA,TRBV28
CASSLLLSGYEQYF,TGTGCCAGCAGTCTCCTCCTGTCGGGCTACGAGCAGTACTTC,NA,TRBJ2-7,many,TRBV28
CSVEEAGTFAEAFF,TGCAGCGTTGAAGAGGCAGGGACGTTCGCTGAAGCTTTCTTT,NA,TRBJ1-1,few,TRBV29-1
CASSRLAEGRNSPLHF,TGCGCCAGCAGCCGCCTGGCTGAAGGGCGCAATTCACCCCTCCACTTT,NA,TRBJ1-6,NA,TRBV4-1
CASSEDRGAYYEQYF,TGTGCCAGCAGTGAAGACAGGGGAGCTTATTACGAGCAGTACTTC,TRBD1,TRBJ2-7,many,TRBV2
CASSYSPGVPYEQYF,TGTGCCAGCAGTTACTCGCCGGGGGTTCCCTACGAGCAGTACTTC,NA,TRBJ2-7,many,TRBV6-5
CASSCLGETQYF,TGTGCCAGCAGTTGCCTCGGGGAGACCCAGTACTTC,NA,TRBJ2-5,many,TRBV6-2/TRBV6-3
CASSLATVGYTF,TGTGCCAGCAGCTTAGCTACAGTGGGCTACACCTTC,NA,TRBJ1-2,few,TRBV7-9
CSVGEVREIHNEQFF,TGCAGCGTGGGGGAGGTGCGGGAGATTCACAATGAGCAGTTCTTC,TRBD2,TRBJ2-1,many,TRBV29-1
CASSADGLNTEAFF,TGTGCCAGCAGTGCCGACGGACTGAACACTGAAGCTTTCTTT,NA,TRBJ1-1,many,TRBV2
CAWSVLAEETQYF,TGTGCCTGGAGTGTACTAGCGGAAGAGACCCAGTACTTC,TRBD2,TRBJ2-5,many,TRBV30